The clone carrying this T cell receptor beta chain was seen a handful of times. Its antigen is not known. A sample-barcoded 5' primer and a J-beta primer mix were used in a second PCR of roughly 7 to 11 cycles. Each CDR3 protein gets one entry after TCRdb re-called the 5' RACE reads with MiXCR. The sample lists around 1,100,000 distinct CDR3 sequences, around two fifths seen once, with around 13% in the top ten. Germline V gene sequence: CDR1 SGHTA, CDR2 FQGNSA. The trim removed 3 bases at V and 7 bases at J, leaving 7 bases unmatched. The CDR3 loop spans 15 amino acids. This specimen comes from a study of blood T cells in healthy people across ages. Study as a whole: About one barcoded beta molecule per two T cells was the capture yield of template switching.

The draw of peripheral blood yielded approximately 10 milliliters from each donor. Study-wide results and limits: Reliance upon unsorted PBMCs precluded definitive naive versus antigen-experienced comparison.

This TCR derives from a man younger than 35 in good health. Sequencing input: blood. The gene calls are TRBV7-2 and TRBJ2-1, with 9 bases that match TRBD2. The CDR3 nucleotides read TGTGCCAGCAGCTTGGGCCGGCTAGCGGGGAATGAGCAGTTCTTC. This codes for CASSLGRLAGNEQFF.